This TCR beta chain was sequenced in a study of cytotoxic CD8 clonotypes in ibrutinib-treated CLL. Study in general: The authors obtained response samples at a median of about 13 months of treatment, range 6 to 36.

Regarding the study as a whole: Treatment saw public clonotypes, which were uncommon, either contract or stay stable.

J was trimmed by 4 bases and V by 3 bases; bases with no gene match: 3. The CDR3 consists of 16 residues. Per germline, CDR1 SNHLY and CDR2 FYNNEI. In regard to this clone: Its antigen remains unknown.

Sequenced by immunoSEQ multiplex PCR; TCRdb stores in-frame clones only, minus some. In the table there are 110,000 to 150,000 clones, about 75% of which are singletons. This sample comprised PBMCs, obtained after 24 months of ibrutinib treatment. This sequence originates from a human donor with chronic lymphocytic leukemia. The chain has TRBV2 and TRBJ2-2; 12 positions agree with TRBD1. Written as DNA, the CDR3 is TGTGCCAGCAGTGAGGGGACAGGGGGCTTCACCGGGGAGCTGTTTTTT. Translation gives CASSEGTGGFTGELFF.